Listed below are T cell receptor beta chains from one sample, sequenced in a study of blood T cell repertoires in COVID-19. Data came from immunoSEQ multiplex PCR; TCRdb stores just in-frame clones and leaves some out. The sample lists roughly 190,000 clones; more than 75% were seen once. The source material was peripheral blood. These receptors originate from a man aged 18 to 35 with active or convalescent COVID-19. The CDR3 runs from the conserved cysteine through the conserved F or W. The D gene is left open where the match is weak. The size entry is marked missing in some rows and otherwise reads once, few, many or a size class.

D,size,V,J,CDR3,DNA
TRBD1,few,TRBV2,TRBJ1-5,CASKRDRGNQPQHF,TGTGCCAGCAAACGGGACAGGGGGAATCAGCCCCAGCATTTT
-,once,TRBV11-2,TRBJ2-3,CASSLILGRTDTQYF,TGTGCCAGCAGCTTAATATTGGGGCGCACAGATACGCAGTATTTT
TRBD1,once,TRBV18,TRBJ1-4,CASSPQDRGNEKLFF,TGTGCCAGCTCACCGCAGGACAGGGGGAATGAAAAACTGTTTTTT
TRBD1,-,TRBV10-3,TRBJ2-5,CAISRDRQETQYF,TGTGCCATCAGCCGGGACAGACAAGAGACCCAGTACTTC
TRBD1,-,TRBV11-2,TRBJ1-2,CASSRDRADGYTF,TGTGCCAGCAGCCGGGACAGGGCAGATGGCTACACCTTC
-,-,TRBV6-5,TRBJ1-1,CASSYSGLDTEAFF,TGTGCCAGCAGTTACAGCGGGTTGGACACTGAAGCTTTCTTT
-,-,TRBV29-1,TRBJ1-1,CSVEGSTEAFF,TGCAGCGTTGAAGGTAGCACTGAAGCTTTCTTT
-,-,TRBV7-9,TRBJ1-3,CASSLDTGNTIYF,TGTGCCAGCAGCTTAGACACTGGAAACACCATATATTTT
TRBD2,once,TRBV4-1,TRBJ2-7,CASSQELAGGYEQYF,TGCGCCAGCAGCCAAGAGCTAGCGGGAGGGTACGAGCAGTACTTC
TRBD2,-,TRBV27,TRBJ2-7,CASSSLRTSFHEQYF,TGTGCCAGCAGTTCCCTCCGGACTAGCTTCCACGAGCAGTACTTC
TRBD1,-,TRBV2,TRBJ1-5,CASSERDRNQPQHF,TGTGCCAGCAGTGAACGGGACAGAAATCAGCCCCAGCATTTT
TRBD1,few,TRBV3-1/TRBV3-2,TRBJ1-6,CASSQEVRGNSPLHF,TGTGCCAGCAGCCAAGAAGTCAGGGGGAATTCACCCCTCCACTTT
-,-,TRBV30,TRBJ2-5,CAWRAGEHETQYF,TGTGCCTGGAGGGCAGGGGAGCATGAGACCCAGTACTTC
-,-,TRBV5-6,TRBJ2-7,CASSFGSPYEQYF,TGTGCCAGCAGCTTCGGGAGTCCCTACGAGCAGTACTTC
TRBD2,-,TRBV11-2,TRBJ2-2,CASSPPLGGANTGELFF,TGTGCCAGCAGCCCACCTCTGGGGGGGGCGAACACCGGGGAGCTGTTTTTT
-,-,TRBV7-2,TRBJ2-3,CASSRMGGTITDTQYF,TGTGCCAGCAGCCGGATGGGCGGGACGATCACAGATACGCAGTATTTT
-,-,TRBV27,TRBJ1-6,CASSSQGSNSPLHF,TGTGCCAGCAGTTCACAGGGCTCTAATTCACCCCTCCACTTT
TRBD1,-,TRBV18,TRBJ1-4,CASSPPSRDRGGDEKLFF,TGTGCCAGCTCACCACCGTCCCGGGACAGGGGCGGGGATGAAAAACTGTTTTTT
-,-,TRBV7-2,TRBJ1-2,CASSSRTAQNYGYTF,TGTGCCAGCAGCTCCCGGACAGCCCAGAACTATGGCTACACCTTC
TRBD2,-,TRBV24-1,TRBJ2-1,CATSEYPGGPYNEQFF,TGTGCCACCAGTGAATATCCGGGAGGCCCTTACAATGAGCAGTTCTTC
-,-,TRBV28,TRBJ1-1,CASSSTHTEAFF,TGTGCCAGCAGCAGTACCCACACTGAAGCTTTCTTT
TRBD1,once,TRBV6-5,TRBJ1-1,CASNRQGSHTEAFF,TGTGCCAGCAACCGACAGGGGTCCCACACTGAAGCTTTCTTT
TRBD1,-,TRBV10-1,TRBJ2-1,CASSEWAGGEQFF,TGCGCCAGCAGTGAGTGGGCAGGGGGAGAGCAGTTCTTC